This TCR beta chain is drawn from a study of T cell changes during pregnancy in multiple sclerosis (dated 2019 in TCRdb). Background on the whole study: In women with multiple sclerosis, the researchers looked at how the T cell repertoire shifted as pregnancy progressed.

This clone was recorded a few times. Its recognized antigen is unknown. Base qualities are not recorded, but no much larger clone differs from it by a single base. Libraries were prepared through the immunoSEQ multiplex PCR assay. TCRdb took this table from immuneACCESS and kept in-frame rearrangements with V and J called. Such tables lack part of the clones; where checked against another copy, unresolved V genes explain under half of the gap, and the rest is unexplained. The sample table lists 40,000 or so clones, 91% of them with a count of one. The ten largest clones represent 5% to 6.5% of the sample. Via the germline V gene, CDR1 is MNHEY and CDR2 SVGAGI. Trimming leaves V shorter by 5 bases and J shorter by 4 bases, with the junction holding 8 bases beyond the gene matches. The cysteine opens and the phenylalanine closes a CDR3 of 15 amino acids. The entry retains the CDR3 DNA only, 45 bases that are in frame from base 1.

The sample was CD8+ T cells from peripheral blood mononuclear cells, taken in the second trimester of pregnancy. This TCR was sampled from a female donor with multiple sclerosis, enrolled in a pregnancy study. The V gene is TRBV6-5 and the J gene is TRBJ1-2; TRBD1 matches 9 bases in the middle. Read as DNA, the sequence is TGTGCCAGCAGTCTTGGGACAGGGCTCATCTATGGCTACACCTTC. Translated, this is CASSLGTGLIYGYTF.